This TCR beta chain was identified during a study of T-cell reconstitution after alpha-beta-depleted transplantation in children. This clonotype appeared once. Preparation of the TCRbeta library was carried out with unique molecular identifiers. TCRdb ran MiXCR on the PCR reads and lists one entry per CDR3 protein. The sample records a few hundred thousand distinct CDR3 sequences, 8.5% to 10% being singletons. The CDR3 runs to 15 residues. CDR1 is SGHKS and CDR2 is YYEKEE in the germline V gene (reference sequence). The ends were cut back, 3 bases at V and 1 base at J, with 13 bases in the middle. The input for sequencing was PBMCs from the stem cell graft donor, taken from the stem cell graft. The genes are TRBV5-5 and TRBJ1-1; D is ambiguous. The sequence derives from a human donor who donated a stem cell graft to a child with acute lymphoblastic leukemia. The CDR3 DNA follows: TGTGCCAGCAGCTCAATAGGCGGCCAGAACACTGAAGCTTTCTTT. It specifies CASSSIGGQNTEAFF.